Here is one TCR beta chain with its context. CDR3 length equals 18 residues. Germline lookup yields CDR1 MNHEY and CDR2 SMNVEV (reference sequence). V shed 5 bases and J 5 bases; nucleotides not matched to a gene: 16. The sample originates from a study of blood T cell repertoires in COVID-19. This table comes from immunoSEQ multiplex PCR, and its TCRdb copy is limited to in-frame clones, with some not included. The table has some 250,000 clones, around four fifths seen once. The rearrangement uses TRBV27 and TRBJ1-2; TRBD1 matches 11 bases. The source of this sequence is a woman in her fifties or sixties with active or convalescent COVID-19. Sample: peripheral blood. CDR3 nucleotides: TGTGCCAGCAGTCCGAGTCCTTCAGGACAGGGGGCGCGGTATGGCTACACCTTC. This gives the protein CASSPSPSGQGARYGYTF.